This T cell receptor beta chain was found in a study of shared clonotypes between healthy human individuals. Study-wide background: Donors had three CD4 naive, three CD4 memory, two CD8 naive and one CD8 memory plate apiece.

In regard to this clone: The antigen remains undetermined.

The deep-level immunoSEQ assay was used. The data were produced by immunoSEQ multiplex PCR, yet TCRdb's version contains in-frame clones alone and is incomplete. The sample yields roughly 2.5 million clones, roughly nine tenths seen once. This CDR3 is built from 14 residues. In germline, CDR1 is LNHDA, CDR2 SQIVND (reference sequence). Trimming removed 8 bases from V and 6 bases from J; junction bases left unmatched: 8. Points from the study as a whole: Naive subsets generally had larger estimated richness than memory subsets.

The chain employs TRBV19 and TRBJ1-5; 9 bases are shared with TRBD1. The origin of this receptor is a man aged 18 to 30 in good health. Material for sequencing was naive CD4+ T cells sorted from blood. Subset meaning: CD45RA+ positively selected. CDR3 region: CASLRTGDGQPQHF. CDR3 DNA sequence: TGTGCCAGTCTTCGGACAGGGGATGGTCAGCCCCAGCATTTT.